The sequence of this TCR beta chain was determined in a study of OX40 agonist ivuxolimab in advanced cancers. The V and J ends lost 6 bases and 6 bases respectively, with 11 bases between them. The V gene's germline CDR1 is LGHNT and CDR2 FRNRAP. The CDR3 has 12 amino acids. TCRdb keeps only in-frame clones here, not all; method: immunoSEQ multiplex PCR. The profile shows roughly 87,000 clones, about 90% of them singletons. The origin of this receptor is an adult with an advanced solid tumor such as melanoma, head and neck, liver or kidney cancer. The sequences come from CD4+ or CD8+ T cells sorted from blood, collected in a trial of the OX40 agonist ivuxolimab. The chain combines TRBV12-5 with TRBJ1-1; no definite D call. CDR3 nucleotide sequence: TGTGCTAGTGGGGGAACAAGGGCTGAAGCTTTCTTT. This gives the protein CASGGTRAEAFF.